One sample yielded the 20 T cell receptor beta chains listed below, sequenced in a study of T cells in tuberculosis. Assay used: immunoSEQ multiplex PCR; TCRdb lists only in-frame clones, some missing. The repertoire holds about 58,000 clones, with roughly 90% as singletons. Sorting used thawed, overnight-rested PBMC stained with anti-CD3, a viability dye and GMM-loaded CD1B tetramer. C32 glucose monomycolate from Rhodococcus equi was loaded onto the CD1B tetramers. What was sequenced was CD1b-GMM tetramer-negative cells sorted from PBMCs. The origin of the receptors is an adult woman with latent tuberculosis.

This chain uses TRBV19 with TRBJ2-3, with D possibly TRBD1 on 6 matching bases. Germline V lookup: CDR1 LNHDA, CDR2 SQIVND (reference sequence). V was shortened by 2 bases and J by 1 base, with 10 bases between the two germline ends. The CDR3 totals 15 residues. The CDR3 region is CASSISDSRTDTQYF. For the CDR3, the DNA is TGTGCCAGTAGTATATCGGACAGCCGCACAGATACGCAGTATTTT.

The chain couples TRBV4-1 to TRBJ2-7; TRBD2 might be the D (5 bases). CDR1 and CDR2 from the germline V gene are MGHRA and YSYEKL. Trimming stripped 3 bases from V and 3 bases from J, with 18 bases between. This CDR3 has 16 residues. In nucleotides, the CDR3 is TGCGCCAGCAGCCACGGCCCCACCGCTGAGGGCTACGAGCAGTACTTC. Translating it yields CASSHGPTAEGYEQYF.

This clone occurred a few times. The rearrangement links TRBV7-9 to TRBJ2-7, with D possibly matching TRBD2 (6 bases). V lost 1 base to trimming and J lost 3 bases, with 25 bases between them. Germline V gene sequence: CDR1 SEHNR, CDR2 FQNEAQ (reference sequence). The length of the CDR3 is 19 residues. Written as DNA, the CDR3 is TGTGCCAGCAGCTTAGGATTGCTGGCGGGGAACGGGCTGGGCTACGAGCAGTACTTC. Amino acids: CASSLGLLAGNGLGYEQYF.

Turning to this clone: The junction and the germline gene differ at one end; a read error may be behind it. The gene calls are TRBV7-7 and TRBJ2-6; maybe TRBD2 (6 bases). Germline values: CDR1 SSHAT, CDR2 FNYEAQ (reference sequence). This CDR3 has 16 amino acids. CDR3 loop: CASSPGLSSGANVLTF. Written as DNA, the CDR3 is TGTGCTAGCAGCCCGGGACTGTCCTCTGGGGCCAACGTCCTGACTTTC.

The chain recombines TRBV6-5 with TRBJ1-6, with 8 bases identical to TRBD1. Germline CDR1 and CDR2: MNHEY and SVGAGI. With 3 bases clipped from V and 6 bases from J, the junction kept 1 base outside the gene matches. CDR3 length: 14 residues. The DNA of the CDR3 is TGTGCCAGCAGTTATGACAGGGGTAATTCACCCCTCCACTTT. Its protein product is CASSYDRGNSPLHF.

The CDR3 here is CASSPREAVEAFF. CDR3 nucleotides: TGTGCCAGCAGTCCTCGGGAGGCTGTCGAAGCTTTCTTT. The J gene is TRBJ1-1, the V gene TRBV28; D gene uncertain. The germline CDR1 and CDR2 sequences are MDHEN and SYDVKM. CDR3 size: 13 residues. The V end was cut by 5 bases, the J end by 8 bases, with 15 bases between.

V gene TRBV7-2 combines with J gene TRBJ2-3, with D possibly matching TRBD2 (5 bases). This CDR3 is built from 16 residues. CDR1 is SGHTA, CDR2 FQGNSA, per germline. V shed 0 bases and J shed 2 bases, with 12 bases lying between them. The CDR3 DNA reads as TGTGCCAGCAGCTTAGCGGCGCTAGCCAACACAGATACGCAGTATTTT. Translating gives CASSLAALANTDTQYF. Filled out from reference TRBV7-2 and TRBJ2-3, the complete variable domain reads GAGVSQSPSNKVTEKGKDVELRCDPISGHTALYWYRQSLGQGLEFLIYFQGNSAPDKSGLPSDRFSAERTGGSVSTLTIQRTQQEDSAVYLCASSLAALANTDTQYFGPGTRLTVL.

V and J are TRBV4-3 and TRBJ2-1, with 7 nucleotides matching TRBD1. From germline, CDR1 is LGHNA and CDR2 YSLEER. The CDR3 runs to 15 residues. Germline trimming cut 6 bases from V and 3 bases from J; bases unmatched to any gene: 8. CDR3: CASSRDRVNYNEQFF. The CDR3 DNA reads as TGCGCCAGCAGTCGAGACAGGGTTAACTACAATGAGCAGTTCTTC.

This chain links TRBV5-6 with TRBJ1-5; 12 bases agree with TRBD1. The CDR3 has 14 residues. Germline V gives CDR1 SGHDT, CDR2 YYEEEE. Unmatched junction bases numbered 3, after V lost 4 bases and J lost 7 bases. DNA for the CDR3: TGTGCCAGCAGCGGGGACAGGGGGCGGCAGCCCCAGCATTTT. Translating it yields CASSGDRGRQPQHF.

The CDR3 DNA sequence: TGCGCCAGCAGGAAACTAGCGCGTCAAGAGACCCAGTACTTC. It encodes CASRKLARQETQYF. This chain uses TRBV10-1 with TRBJ2-5; 7 nucleotides line up with TRBD2. V lost 6 bases, J lost 2 bases, and 6 bases stayed unmatched. Per the germline V gene, CDR1 is WNHNN and CDR2 is SYGVQD (reference sequence). The CDR3 totals 14 residues.

The rearrangement uses TRBV5-8 and TRBJ1-4; TRBD1 matches at 7 bases. The germline CDR1 and CDR2 sequences are SGHTS and YDEGEE. The CDR3 totals 13 residues. Trimming cost V 4 bases and J 6 bases; bases outside gene matches: 3. DNA for the CDR3: TGTGCCAGCAGCGCCGGGACAGATGAAAAACTGTTTTTT. Amino acids: CASSAGTDEKLFF.

J is TRBJ1-1 and V is TRBV27, with D possibly matching TRBD1 (6 bases). Germline CDR1 reads MNHEY; CDR2 reads SMNVEV (reference sequence). V was clipped by 6 bases and J by 6 bases, with 17 bases between them. CDR3 length: 14 residues. The CDR3 is CASSHSRGIPEAFF. CDR3 in DNA: TGTGCCAGCAGCCACTCGAGGGGGATCCCTGAAGCTTTCTTT.

This clone was seen just once. This chain joins TRBV18 and TRBJ1-2; D is undetermined. CDR1 and CDR2 from the germline V gene are KGHSH and LQKENI. The CDR3 sequence is 14 residues long. V lost 0 bases and J lost 8, with 13 bases in between. CDR3 sequence reads: CASSPPNPLEGYTF. CDR3 in DNA: TGTGCCAGCTCACCACCGAACCCCTTAGAGGGCTACACCTTC. The full variable domain, its missing parts supplied by reference TRBV18 and TRBJ1-2, is NAGVMQNPRHLVRRRGQEARLRCSPMKGHSHVYWYRQLPEEGLKFMVYLQKENIIDESGMPKERFSAEFPKEGPSILRIQQVVRGDSAAYFCASSPPNPLEGYTFGSGTRLTVV.

The chain carries TRBV27 and TRBJ2-7, with D perhaps matching TRBD1 (6 bases). There are 13 residues in the CDR3. CDR1 is MNHEY, CDR2 SMNVEV, per germline (reference sequence). V was clipped by 6 bases and J by 1 base, with 10 bases between them. CDR3 nucleotide sequence: TGTGCCAGCAGCAGGACAGAGTCCTACGAGCAGTACTTC. This sequence encodes CASSRTESYEQYF.

The rearrangement links TRBV5-1 to TRBJ2-7; 13 bases are shared with TRBD2. The V gene end was trimmed by 3 bases and the J gene end by 1 base; junction bases not matched to a gene: 7. CDR3 size: 17 residues. Germline CDR1 is SGHRS and CDR2 is YFSETQ. CDR3 amino acids: CASSWGLAGLLSYEQYF. In DNA, the CDR3 is TGCGCCAGCAGCTGGGGACTAGCGGGACTTTTGTCCTACGAGCAGTACTTC.

This CDR3 is CASGGGRDSYEQYF. CDR3 bases: TGTGCCAGCGGCGGGGGAAGGGACTCCTACGAGCAGTACTTC. The chain joins TRBV5-4 to TRBJ2-7, with 7 bases fitting TRBD2. After removal of 7 bases from V and 0 bases from J, the junction contained 7 bases not matched to a gene. Germline CDR1 and CDR2: SGHNT and YYREEE (reference sequence). The CDR3 covers 14 residues. The full variable domain, completed using reference TRBV5-4 and TRBJ2-7, is ETGVTQSPTHLIKTRGQQVTLRCSSQSGHNTVSWYQQALGQGPQFIFQYYREEENGRGNFPPRFSGLQFPNYSSELNVNALELDDSALYLCASGGGRDSYEQYFGPGTRLTVT.

V usage is TRBV6-1 and J usage is TRBJ2-6, with 8 bases lining up with TRBD2. After removal of 3 bases from V and 3 bases from J, the junction contained 1 base not matched to a gene. From germline, CDR1 is MNHNS and CDR2 SASEGT. The CDR3 covers 15 residues. The DNA for the CDR3 is TGTGCCAGCAGTGACGGGACTAGTGGGGCCAACGTCCTGACTTTC. Translated: CASSDGTSGANVLTF.

The rearrangement links TRBV7-2 to TRBJ1-1, with a weak D call TRBD1 (6 bases). CDR1 and CDR2 from the germline V gene are SGHTA and FQGNSA. This CDR3 has 12 amino acids. V lost 5 bases, J lost 7 bases, and 11 bases lay in between. The CDR3 reads CASSLTGIEAFF. The CDR3 bases are TGTGCCAGCAGCCTAACAGGGATTGAAGCTTTCTTT. Full variable domain (outside the CDR3, taken from reference TRBV7-2 and TRBJ1-1): GAGVSQSPSNKVTEKGKDVELRCDPISGHTALYWYRQSLGQGLEFLIYFQGNSAPDKSGLPSDRFSAERTGGSVSTLTIQRTQQEDSAVYLCASSLTGIEAFFGQGTRLTVV.

A few counts support this clone. V usage is TRBV7-9 and J usage is TRBJ2-3, with no clear D. CDR3 length: 11 residues. The germline V gene encodes CDR1 SEHNR and CDR2 FQNEAQ (reference sequence). The V end was cut by 9 bases, the J end by 6 bases, with 10 bases between. The CDR3 spells CASGFGDTQYF. Written as DNA, the CDR3 is TGTGCCAGTGGGTTCGGGGATACGCAGTATTTT. Together with reference TRBV7-9 and TRBJ2-3, the CDR3 gives the full variable domain: DTGVSQNPRHKITKRGQNVTFRCDPISEHNRLYWYRQTLGQGPEFLTYFQNEAQLEKSRLLSDRFSAERPKGSFSTLEIQRTEQGDSAMYLCASGFGDTQYFGPGTRLTVL.

This clone was detected once. The CDR3 bases are TGTGCCTGGAGTGTGGACGAGGGTGCTGAAGCTTTCTTT. Protein product: CAWSVDEGAEAFF. The V gene is TRBV30, the J gene TRBJ1-1; no clear D. The CDR3 spans 13 residues. The germline V gene encodes CDR1 GTSNPN and CDR2 SVGIG (reference sequence). V shed 0 bases and J shed 6 bases, with 11 bases lying between them.